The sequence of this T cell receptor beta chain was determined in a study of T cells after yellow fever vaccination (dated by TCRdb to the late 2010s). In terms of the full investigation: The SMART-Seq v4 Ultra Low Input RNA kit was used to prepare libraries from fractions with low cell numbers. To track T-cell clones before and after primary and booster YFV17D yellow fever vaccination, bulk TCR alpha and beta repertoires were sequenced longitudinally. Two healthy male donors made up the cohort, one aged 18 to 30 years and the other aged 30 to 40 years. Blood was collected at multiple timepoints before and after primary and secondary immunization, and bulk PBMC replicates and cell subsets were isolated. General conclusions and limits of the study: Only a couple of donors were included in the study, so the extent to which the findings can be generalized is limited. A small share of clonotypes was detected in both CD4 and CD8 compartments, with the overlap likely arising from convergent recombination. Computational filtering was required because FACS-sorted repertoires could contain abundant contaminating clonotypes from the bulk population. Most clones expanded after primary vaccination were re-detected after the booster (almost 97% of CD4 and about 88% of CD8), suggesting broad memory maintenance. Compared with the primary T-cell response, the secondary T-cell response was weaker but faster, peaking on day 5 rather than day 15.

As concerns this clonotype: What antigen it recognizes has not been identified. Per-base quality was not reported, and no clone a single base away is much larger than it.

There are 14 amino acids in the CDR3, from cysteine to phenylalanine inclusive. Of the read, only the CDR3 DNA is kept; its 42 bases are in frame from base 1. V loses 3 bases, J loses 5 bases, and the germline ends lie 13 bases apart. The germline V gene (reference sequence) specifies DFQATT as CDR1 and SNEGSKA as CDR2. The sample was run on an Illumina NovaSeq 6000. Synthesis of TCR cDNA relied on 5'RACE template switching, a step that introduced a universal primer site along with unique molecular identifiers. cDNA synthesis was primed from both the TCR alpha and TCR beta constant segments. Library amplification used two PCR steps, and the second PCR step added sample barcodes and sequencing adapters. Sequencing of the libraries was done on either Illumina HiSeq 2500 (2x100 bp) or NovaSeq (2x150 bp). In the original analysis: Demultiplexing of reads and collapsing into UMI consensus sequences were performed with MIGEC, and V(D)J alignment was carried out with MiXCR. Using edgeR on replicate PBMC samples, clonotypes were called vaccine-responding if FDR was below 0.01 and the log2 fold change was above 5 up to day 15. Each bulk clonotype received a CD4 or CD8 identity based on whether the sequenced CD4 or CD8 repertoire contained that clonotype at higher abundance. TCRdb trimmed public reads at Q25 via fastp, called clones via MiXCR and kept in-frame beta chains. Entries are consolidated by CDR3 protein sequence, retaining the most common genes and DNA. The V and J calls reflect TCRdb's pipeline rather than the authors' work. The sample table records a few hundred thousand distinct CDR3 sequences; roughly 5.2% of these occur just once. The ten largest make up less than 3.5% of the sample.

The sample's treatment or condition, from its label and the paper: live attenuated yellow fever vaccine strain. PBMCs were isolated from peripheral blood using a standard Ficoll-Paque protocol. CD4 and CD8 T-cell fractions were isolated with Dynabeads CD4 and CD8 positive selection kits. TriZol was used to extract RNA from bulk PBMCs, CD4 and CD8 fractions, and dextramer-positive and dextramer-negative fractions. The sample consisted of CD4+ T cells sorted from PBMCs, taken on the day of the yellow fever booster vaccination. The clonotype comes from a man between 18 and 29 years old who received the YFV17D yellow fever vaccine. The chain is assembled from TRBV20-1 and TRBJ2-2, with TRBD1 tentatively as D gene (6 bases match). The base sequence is TGCAGTGCTAGTACGGCAGGGGCAACCGGGGAGCTGTTTTTT. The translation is CSASTAGATGELFF.